Listed below are T cell receptor beta chains from one sample, sequenced in a study of chronic HIV infection and antiretroviral therapy. In TCRdb, the 5' RACE reads were re-called with MiXCR into one record per CDR3 protein. The sample has 30,000 to 45,000 distinct CDR3 sequences, about 8.1% seen once. Sequencing was performed on peripheral blood. The receptors stem from an adult who had HIV and had not received antiretroviral therapy, or was an uninfected healthy control (not recorded which). Each CDR3 is given with its conserved first and last residue. D genes are given only for firm matches. The listing skips clone size in some rows; elsewhere it reads once, few, many or a size class.

V,size,length,D,J,DNA,CDR3
TRBV7-9,few,15,NA,TRBJ1-2,TGTGCCAGCAGCTTAGGAATCAGGAGTGACTATGGCTACACCTTC,CASSLGIRSDYGYTF
TRBV28,NA,16,NA,TRBJ1-5,TGTGCCAGCAGTTTTTACAGGGTGTTTAGCAATCAGCCCCAGCATTTT,CASSFYRVFSNQPQHF
TRBV9,many,14,NA,TRBJ2-7,TGTGCCAGCAGCGTAGGGGGATTCTCCTACGAGCAGTACTTC,CASSVGGFSYEQYF
TRBV6-4,many,15,TRBD2,TRBJ2-3,TGTGCCAGCAGTCTTCTAGCGGGAGTCGGAGATACGCAGTATTTT,CASSLLAGVGDTQYF
TRBV5-1,many,15,NA,TRBJ1-2,TGCGCCAGCAGCTTGGGGACACCGGCTGTTTCTGGCTACACCTTC,CASSLGTPAVSGYTF
TRBV3-1,NA,14,TRBD1,TRBJ1-1,TGTGCCAGCAGCCAGGGACAGTATAACACTGAAGCTTTCTTT,CASSQGQYNTEAFF
TRBV4-1,NA,14,NA,TRBJ2-7,TGCGCCAGCAGCCAGAGAACCAGCGAGTACGAGCAGTACTTC,CASSQRTSEYEQYF
TRBV30,many,11,NA,TRBJ2-7,TGTGCCTGGAGTGTACGAGTCGAGCAGTACTTC,CAWSVRVEQYF
TRBV29-1,few,10,NA,TRBJ1-1,TGCAGCGTTCGGAACACTGAAGCTTTCTTT,CSVRNTEAFF
TRBV5-1,many,11,NA,TRBJ2-3,TGCGCCAGCAGCCGAACAGATACGCAGTATTTT,CASSRTDTQYF
TRBV29-1,NA,21,NA,TRBJ2-1,TGCAGCGTTGTGGCGGACGACAACAGGGGGGCTAGCGGGGCCATCTACAATGAGCAGTTCTTC,CSVVADDNRGASGAIYNEQFF
TRBV29-1,many,15,NA,TRBJ2-3,TGCAGCGTTGAGACAGGACTCTTAAGCACAGATACGCAGTATTTT,CSVETGLLSTDTQYF
TRBV4-1,many,13,NA,TRBJ2-2,TGCGCCAGCAGGTTTGACTTAACCGGGGAGCTGTTTTTT,CASRFDLTGELFF
TRBV29-1,many,14,NA,TRBJ1-2,TGCAGCGTTACTCTCCGCTACAGAAACTATGGCTACACCTTC,CSVTLRYRNYGYTF
TRBV20-1,many,12,NA,TRBJ2-7,TGCAGTGCTAGGGGAGGGGGCTACGAGCAGTACTTC,CSARGGGYEQYF
TRBV29-1,many,14,NA,TRBJ2-3,TGCAGCGTTTCTGCTGGGCCAGTAACAGATACGCAGTATTTT,CSVSAGPVTDTQYF
TRBV30,many,13,TRBD1,TRBJ1-1,TGTAAGCCTGGGACAGGGGTTGACACTGAAGCTTTCTTT,CKPGTGVDTEAFF
TRBV2,many,16,TRBD2,TRBJ2-1,TGTGCCAGCAGTGAAGCCTGGACTAGTACTTTCCATGAGCAGTTCTTC,CASSEAWTSTFHEQFF
TRBV11-2,many,15,TRBD1,TRBJ2-2,TGTGCCAGCAGCTTGGGACAGGGGGACACCGGGGAGCTGTTTTTT,CASSLGQGDTGELFF
TRBV6-1,NA,14,NA,TRBJ1-4,TGTGCCAGCAGTGGAGGGGGGTTGGATGAAAAACTGTTTTTT,CASSGGGLDEKLFF
TRBV29-1,NA,13,NA,TRBJ1-1,TGCAGCGTTGACAGGGGCTCTAACACTGAAGCTTTCTTT,CSVDRGSNTEAFF
TRBV28,NA,10,NA,TRBJ2-1,TGTGCCAGCAGTTTTGGTGAGCAGTTCTTC,CASSFGEQFF
TRBV4-1,few,13,NA,TRBJ1-1,TGCGCCAGCAGCGTAGCGGAATACACTGAAGCTTTCTTT,CASSVAEYTEAFF
TRBV5-1,many,15,NA,TRBJ1-1,TGCGCCAGCAGCCTAGGGGCCCTTAGGAACACTGAAGCTTTCTTT,CASSLGALRNTEAFF
TRBV4-3,many,16,TRBD2,TRBJ2-1,TGCGCCAGCAGCCACCGGGGCGGGAGATTCTACAATGAGCAGTTCTTC,CASSHRGGRFYNEQFF
TRBV28,NA,14,NA,TRBJ1-6,TGTGCCAGCAGTTTACAGGGGATTGCTTCACCCCTCCACTTT,CASSLQGIASPLHF
TRBV28,NA,13,TRBD1,TRBJ2-1,TGTGCCAGCAACCCGACAGGGACCCATGAGCAGTTCTTC,CASNPTGTHEQFF
TRBV28,few,15,NA,TRBJ2-3,TGTGCCAGCAGTTTCTCGGAGGGATGGGCAGATACGCAGTATTTT,CASSFSEGWADTQYF
TRBV5-6,few,14,NA,TRBJ1-1,TGTGCCAGCAGCTTGAGCAGGTTCAGCGCTGAAGCTTTCTTT,CASSLSRFSAEAFF
TRBV12-3/TRBV12-4,once,12,NA,TRBJ1-2,TGTGCCAGCAGTTTGAATACCTATGGCTACACCTTC,CASSLNTYGYTF
TRBV3-1,many,18,TRBD2,TRBJ2-2,TGTGCCAGCAGTCACCTACTAGCGGGAGGGCCTAACACCGGGGAGCTGTTTTTT,CASSHLLAGGPNTGELFF
TRBV29-1,few,9,NA,TRBJ2-3,TGCAGCGTTGACGATACGCAGTATTTT,CSVDDTQYF
TRBV10-3,NA,14,TRBD2,TRBJ2-3,TGTGCCATCAGTGAGTCGACTAGCCCAGATACGCAGTATTTT,CAISESTSPDTQYF
TRBV10-3,NA,12,TRBD1,TRBJ2-7,TGTGCCGCGACAGGGCCGTCCTACGAGCAGTACTTC,CAATGPSYEQYF
TRBV28,NA,16,NA,TRBJ2-1,TGTGCCAGCAGTTTGTCCCGGGGTGTCGGGTACAATGAGCAGTTCTTC,CASSLSRGVGYNEQFF
TRBV5-1,NA,14,TRBD1,TRBJ2-7,TGCGCCAGCAGCCAGCTTGTACAGGGGTCCGAGCAGTACTTC,CASSQLVQGSEQYF
TRBV20-1,few,13,NA,TRBJ2-1,TGCAGTGCTAGACAGTTTTACGACAATGAGCAGTTCTTC,CSARQFYDNEQFF